This entry describes one T cell receptor (beta chain). Its antigen is not identified. This entry comes from a study of CD8 T cells in ankylosing spondylitis. Quantitative 5'-RACE with molecular barcodes was used to make the TCR beta libraries. From the 5' RACE reads, TCRdb called clonotypes with MiXCR, one entry per CDR3 protein. The sample lists around 450,000 distinct CDR3 sequences, about 25% occurring once. The CDR3 covers 15 residues. V dropped 0 bases and J dropped 3 bases, with 12 bases sitting between them. CDR1 is DFQATT and CDR2 is SNEGSKA in the germline V gene (reference sequence). Study results and limitations: CD8+ cells made up the disease-linked clones, which were relatively rare in peripheral blood. Significantly higher representation of disease-linked clones was reported for matched ankylosing spondylitis synovial fluid. Reactive arthritis synovial fluid and blood were previously reported to contain some motif variants. Seemingly characteristic of ankylosing spondylitis blood was a TCR beta motif consisting of eight highly homologous variants.

The sample was blood, either unsorted or a sorted T cell fraction (not recorded which). The receptor was derived from a male donor with ankylosing spondylitis. The gene calls are TRBV20-1 and TRBJ2-1; D gene ambiguous. The CDR3 DNA sequence: TGCAGTGCTAGAGATCCCCGGCGAAACTACAATGAGCAGTTCTTC. Translated: CSARDPRRNYNEQFF.